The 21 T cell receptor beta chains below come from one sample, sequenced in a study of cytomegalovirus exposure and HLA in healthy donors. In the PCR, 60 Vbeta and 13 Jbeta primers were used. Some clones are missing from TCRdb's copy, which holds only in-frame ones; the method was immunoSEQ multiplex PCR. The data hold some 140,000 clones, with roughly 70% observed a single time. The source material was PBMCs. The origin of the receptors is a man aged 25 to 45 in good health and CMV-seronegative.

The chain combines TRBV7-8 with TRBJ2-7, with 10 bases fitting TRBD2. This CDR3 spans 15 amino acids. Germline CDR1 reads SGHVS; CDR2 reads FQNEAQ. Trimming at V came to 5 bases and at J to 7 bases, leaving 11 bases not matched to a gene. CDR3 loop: CASSLGLAALGEQYF. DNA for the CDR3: TGTGCCAGCAGCCTCGGACTAGCGGCTTTGGGGGAGCAGTACTTC.

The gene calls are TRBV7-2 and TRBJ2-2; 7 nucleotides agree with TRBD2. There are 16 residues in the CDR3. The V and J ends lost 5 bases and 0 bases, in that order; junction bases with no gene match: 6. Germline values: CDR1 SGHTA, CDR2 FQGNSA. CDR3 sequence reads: CASSPHGGTNTGELFF. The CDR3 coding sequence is TGTGCCAGCAGCCCTCACGGGGGGACGAACACCGGGGAGCTGTTTTTT. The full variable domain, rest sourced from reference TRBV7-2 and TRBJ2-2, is GAGVSQSPSNKVTEKGKDVELRCDPISGHTALYWYRQSLGQGLEFLIYFQGNSAPDKSGLPSDRFSAERTGGSVSTLTIQRTQQEDSAVYLCASSPHGGTNTGELFFGEGSRLTVL.

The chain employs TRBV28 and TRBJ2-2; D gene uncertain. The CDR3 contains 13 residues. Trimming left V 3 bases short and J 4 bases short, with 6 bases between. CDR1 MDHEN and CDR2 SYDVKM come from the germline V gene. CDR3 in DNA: TGTGCCAGCAGTTTGGTAGCCACCGGGGAGCTGTTTTTT. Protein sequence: CASSLVATGELFF.

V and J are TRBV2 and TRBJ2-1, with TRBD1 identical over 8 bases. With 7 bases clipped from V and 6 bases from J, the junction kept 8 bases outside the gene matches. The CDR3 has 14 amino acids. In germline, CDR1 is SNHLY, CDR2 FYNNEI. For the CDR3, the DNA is TGTGCCAGCATGTGGACAGGGAGTTTCAATGAGCAGTTCTTC. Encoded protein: CASMWTGSFNEQFF.

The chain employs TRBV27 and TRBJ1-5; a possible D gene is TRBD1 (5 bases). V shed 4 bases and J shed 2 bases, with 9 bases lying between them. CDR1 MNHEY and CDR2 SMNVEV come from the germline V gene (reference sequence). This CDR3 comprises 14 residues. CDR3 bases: TGTGCCAGCAGTTCGACAGTAGGCAATCAGCCCCAGCATTTT. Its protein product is CASSSTVGNQPQHF.

The CDR3 DNA is TGTGCCATCAGTGAGTCGACAGGGACCTATGGCTACACCTTC. Its translation: CAISESTGTYGYTF. The J gene is TRBJ1-2, the V gene TRBV10-3; 7 bases match TRBD1. Per germline, CDR1 ENHRY and CDR2 SYGVKD. V lost 0 bases and J lost 4; bases outside the gene matches: 2. The CDR3 loop spans 14 amino acids.

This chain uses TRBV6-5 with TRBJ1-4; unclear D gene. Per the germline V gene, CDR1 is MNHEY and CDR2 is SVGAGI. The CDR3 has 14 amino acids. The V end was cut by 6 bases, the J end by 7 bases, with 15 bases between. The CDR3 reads CASSPTGMGEKLFF. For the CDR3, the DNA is TGTGCCAGCAGCCCAACGGGGATGGGTGAAAAACTGTTTTTT.

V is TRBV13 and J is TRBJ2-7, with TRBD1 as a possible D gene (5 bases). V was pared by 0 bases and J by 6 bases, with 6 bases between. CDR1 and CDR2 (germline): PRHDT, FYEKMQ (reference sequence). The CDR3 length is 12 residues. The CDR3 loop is CASSLGRGEQYF. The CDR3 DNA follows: TGTGCCAGCAGCTTAGGAAGGGGCGAGCAGTACTTC.

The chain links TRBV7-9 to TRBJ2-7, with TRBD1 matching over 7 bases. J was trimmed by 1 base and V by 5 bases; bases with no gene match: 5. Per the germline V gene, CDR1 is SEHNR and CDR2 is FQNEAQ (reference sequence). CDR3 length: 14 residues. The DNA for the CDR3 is TGTGCCAGCAGCGTGGGACAGATGTCCTACGAGCAGTACTTC. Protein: CASSVGQMSYEQYF.

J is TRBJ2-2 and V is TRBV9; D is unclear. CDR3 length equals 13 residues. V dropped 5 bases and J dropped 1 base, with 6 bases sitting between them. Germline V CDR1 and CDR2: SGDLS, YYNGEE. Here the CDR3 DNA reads TGTGCCAGCAGGTACGGGAACACCGGGGAGCTGTTTTTT. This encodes CASRYGNTGELFF.

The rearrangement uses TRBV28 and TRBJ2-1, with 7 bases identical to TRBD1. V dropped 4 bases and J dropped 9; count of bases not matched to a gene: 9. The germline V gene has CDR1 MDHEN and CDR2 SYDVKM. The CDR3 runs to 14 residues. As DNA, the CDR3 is TGTGCCAGCAGTTCGACAGGGCCGTTCACTGAGCAGTTCTTC. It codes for CASSSTGPFTEQFF.

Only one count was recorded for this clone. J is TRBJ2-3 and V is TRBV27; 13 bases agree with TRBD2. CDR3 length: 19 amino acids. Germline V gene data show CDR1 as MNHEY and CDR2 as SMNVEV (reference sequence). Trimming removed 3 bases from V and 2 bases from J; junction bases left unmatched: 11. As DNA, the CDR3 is TGTGCCAGCAGTTTTAGGACAGCAGGACTAGCGGGGGTCACAGATACGCAGTATTTT. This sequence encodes CASSFRTAGLAGVTDTQYF.

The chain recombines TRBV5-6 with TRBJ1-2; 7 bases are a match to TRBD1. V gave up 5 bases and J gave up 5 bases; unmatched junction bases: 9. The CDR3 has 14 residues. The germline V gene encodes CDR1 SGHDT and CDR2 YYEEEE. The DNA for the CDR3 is TGTGCCAGCAGAAATGGACACAGGGGATATGGCTACACCTTC. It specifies CASRNGHRGYGYTF.

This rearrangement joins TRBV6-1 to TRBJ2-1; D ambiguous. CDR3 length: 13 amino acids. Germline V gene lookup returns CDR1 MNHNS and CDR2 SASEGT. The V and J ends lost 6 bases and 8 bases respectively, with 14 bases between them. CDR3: CASSNSPRHEQFF. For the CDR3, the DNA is TGTGCCAGCAGCAACTCGCCCCGCCATGAGCAGTTCTTC.

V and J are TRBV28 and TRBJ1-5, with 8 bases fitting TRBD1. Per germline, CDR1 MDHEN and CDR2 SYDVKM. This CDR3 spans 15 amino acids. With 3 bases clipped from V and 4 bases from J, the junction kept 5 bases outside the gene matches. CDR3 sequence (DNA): TGTGCCAGCAGTTTTTCGGGACAGGCAAATCAGCCCCAGCATTTT. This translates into CASSFSGQANQPQHF.

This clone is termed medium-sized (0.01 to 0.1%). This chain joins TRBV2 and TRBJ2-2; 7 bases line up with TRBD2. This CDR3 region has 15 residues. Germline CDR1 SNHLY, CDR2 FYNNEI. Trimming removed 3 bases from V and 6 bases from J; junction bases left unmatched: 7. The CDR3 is CASSDGGVSPGELFF. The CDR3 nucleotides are TGTGCCAGCAGTGATGGGGGGGTATCCCCCGGGGAGCTGTTTTTT. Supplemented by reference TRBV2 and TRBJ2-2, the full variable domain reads EPEVTQTPSHQVTQMGQEVILRCVPISNHLYFYWYRQILGQKVEFLVSFYNNEISEKSEIFDDQFSVERPDGSNFTLKIRSTKLEDSAMYFCASSDGGVSPGELFFGEGSRLTVL.

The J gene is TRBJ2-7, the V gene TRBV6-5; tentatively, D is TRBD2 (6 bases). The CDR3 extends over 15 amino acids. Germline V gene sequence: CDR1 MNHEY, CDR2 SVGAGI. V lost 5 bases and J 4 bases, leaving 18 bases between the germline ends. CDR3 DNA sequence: TGTGCCAGCAGTAAACGTTGGGGGGTCAGATACGAGCAGTACTTC. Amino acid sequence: CASSKRWGVRYEQYF.

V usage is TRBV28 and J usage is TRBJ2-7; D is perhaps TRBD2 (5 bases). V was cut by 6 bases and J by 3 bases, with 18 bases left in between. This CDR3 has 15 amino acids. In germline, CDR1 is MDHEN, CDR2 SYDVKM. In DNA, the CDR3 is TGTGCCAGCAGGGACCTCGGGCCCGGGGTCTACGAGCAGTACTTC. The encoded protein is CASRDLGPGVYEQYF.

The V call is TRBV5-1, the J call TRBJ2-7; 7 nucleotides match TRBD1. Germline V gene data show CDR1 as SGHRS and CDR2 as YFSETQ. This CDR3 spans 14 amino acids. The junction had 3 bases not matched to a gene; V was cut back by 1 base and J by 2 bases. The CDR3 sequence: CASSLYRGPYEQYF. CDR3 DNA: TGCGCCAGCAGCTTGTACAGGGGTCCCTACGAGCAGTACTTC.

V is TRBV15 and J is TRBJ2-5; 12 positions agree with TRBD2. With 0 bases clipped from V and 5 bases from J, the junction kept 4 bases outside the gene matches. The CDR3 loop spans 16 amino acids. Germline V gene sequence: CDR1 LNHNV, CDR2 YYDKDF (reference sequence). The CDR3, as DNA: TGTGCCACCAGCAGAGAACTAGCGGGGGGTGGCGAGACCCAGTACTTC. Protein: CATSRELAGGGETQYF.

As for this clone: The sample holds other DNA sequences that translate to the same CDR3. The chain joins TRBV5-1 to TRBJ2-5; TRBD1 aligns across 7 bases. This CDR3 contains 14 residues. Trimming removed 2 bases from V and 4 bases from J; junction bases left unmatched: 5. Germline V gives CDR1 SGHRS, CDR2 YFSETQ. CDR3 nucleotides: TGCGCCAGCAGCTTAGGGGGCGAAGGAGAGACCCAGTACTTC. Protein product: CASSLGGEGETQYF.